This is a list of T cell receptor beta chains from one sample in a study of yellow fever vaccine responses in identical twins. Each CDR3 protein gets one entry after TCRdb re-called the RT-PCR reads with MiXCR. The table records 15,000 or so distinct CDR3 sequences, approximately 78% of them present only once. The source material was T cells from blood (PBMCs), unsorted or a sorted subset (not recorded which), sampled before or after yellow fever vaccination (not recorded which). These receptor sequences come from a woman under 30 who received the yellow fever vaccine. Each CDR3 is given with its conserved first and last residue. The D gene is left open where the match is weak. Clone size, where shown, is once, few, many, or a class for clones that have expanded.

NA TRBJ2-1 NA TRBV29-1 TGCAGCGTTGAAGGTGGGAGTACATCCTACAATGAGCAGTTCTTC CSVEGGSTSYNEQFF
few TRBJ2-3 NA TRBV3-1 TGTGCCAGCAGCCAAGTCGGAGGGACCACAGATACGCAGTATTTT CASSQVGGTTDTQYF
NA TRBJ1-6 NA TRBV14 TGTGCCAGCAGCCAAGATCTTGACAGAAATTCACCCCTCCACTTT CASSQDLDRNSPLHF
NA TRBJ2-3 NA TRBV11-3 TGTGCCAGCAGCTTCCGAATTTCGACTAGAGCAGATACGCAGTATTTT CASSFRISTRADTQYF
NA TRBJ1-1 NA TRBV11-2 TGTGCCAGCACCACCTTCACAGGGAACACTGAAGCTTTCTTT CASTTFTGNTEAFF
NA TRBJ2-7 TRBD1 TRBV27 TGTGCCAGCAAGGGACAGGGGGCGCTGACCTACGAGCAGTACTTC CASKGQGALTYEQYF
NA TRBJ2-7 NA TRBV3-1 TGTGCCAGCCTATGCACAGAGCCCCTTTACGAGCAGTACTTC CASLCTEPLYEQYF
NA TRBJ2-1 TRBD2 TRBV11-3 TGTGCCAGCAGCTTTCGACTAGCGGGCTCCTACAATGAGCAGTTCTTC CASSFRLAGSYNEQFF
NA TRBJ2-3 TRBD2 TRBV28 TGTGCCAGCAGCCTAGCGGCTTACACAGATACGCAGTATTTT CASSLAAYTDTQYF
NA TRBJ2-7 NA TRBV4-3 TGCGCCAGCAGCCCCTTTCGGGGTGCGGACGAGCAGTACTTC CASSPFRGADEQYF
NA TRBJ2-7 NA TRBV20-1 TGCAGTGCCGTGGACAAGCTACGAGCGGAGCAGTACTTC CSAVDKLRAEQYF
NA TRBJ2-2 TRBD1 TRBV2 TGTGCCAGCACAGGGACAGGGTTCACCGGGGAGCTGTTTTTT CASTGTGFTGELFF
NA TRBJ2-2 NA TRBV4-1 TGCGCCAGCAGCCCTCGGACCCCTACGAACACCGGGGAGCTGTTTTTT CASSPRTPTNTGELFF
NA TRBJ1-1 TRBD1 TRBV7-9 TGTGCCAGCAGCTTAGTTGGACAGGGGGTTATGAACACTGAAGCTTTCTTT CASSLVGQGVMNTEAFF
NA TRBJ1-5 NA TRBV7-6 TGTGCCAGCAGCTCTCTAGCGACGTCAGGGTTTTATAGCAATCAGCCCCAGCATTTT CASSSLATSGFYSNQPQHF
NA TRBJ2-7 NA TRBV19 TGTGCCAGTAGTTTCTTGGGGACGACCTACGAGCAGTACTTC CASSFLGTTYEQYF
NA TRBJ2-5 NA TRBV29-1 TGCAGCGTTGACACTGACGGGGGCCAAGAGACCCAGTACTTC CSVDTDGGQETQYF
few TRBJ1-5 TRBD1 TRBV19 TGTGCCAGTAGCTCGACGGACAGGGTGTTTAGTCAGCCCCAGCATTTT CASSSTDRVFSQPQHF
NA TRBJ2-1 TRBD1 TRBV3-1 TGTGCCAGCAGCCAAGAACTTCCCGGGACAGTTTACAATGAGCAGTTCTTC CASSQELPGTVYNEQFF
NA TRBJ2-6 TRBD1 TRBV11-1 TGTGCCAGCAGCTCCTTATCGGACAGGGCGGCTGGGGCCAACGTCCTGACTTTC CASSSLSDRAAGANVLTF
NA TRBJ2-7 NA TRBV14 TGTGCCAGCAGCCCGGGTTGGAACGAGCAGTACTTC CASSPGWNEQYF
once TRBJ2-7 TRBD2 TRBV11-2 TGTGCCAGCAGCTTGCCGGGACTAGTTCTCGAGCAGTACTTC CASSLPGLVLEQYF
NA TRBJ2-3 NA TRBV20-1 TGCAGTGCTAGTGAACGGGGGATGGGCACAGATACGCAGTATTTT CSASERGMGTDTQYF
NA TRBJ2-7 NA TRBV7-3 TGTGCCAGCAGCATCGACAGGTTTCCTTCCTACGAGCAGTACTTC CASSIDRFPSYEQYF
NA TRBJ1-2 NA TRBV29-1 TGCAGCATACGACCCGGGACAAACTATGGCTACACCTTC CSIRPGTNYGYTF
NA TRBJ2-7 TRBD1 TRBV7-6 TGTGCCAGCAGCTTAGCTGTTGAGATGAGTAAAAGGGGGCAAACCTACGAGCAGTACTTC CASSLAVEMSKRGQTYEQYF
NA TRBJ2-1 NA TRBV5-6 TGTGCCAGCAGCTTATCTGGCAGCACAATGTTGATTCAGTTCTTC CASSLSGSTMLIQFF
NA TRBJ1-2 TRBD1 TRBV25-1 TGTGCCAGCAGTCAAGCCGGGACAGGGGCCTATGGCTACACCTTC CASSQAGTGAYGYTF
NA TRBJ2-1 NA TRBV29-1 TGCAGCGTCTCTCAGAACAATGAGCAGTTCTTC CSVSQNNEQFF
NA TRBJ1-1 NA TRBV6-5 TGTGCCAGCAGTTACTCCACAAACACTGAAGCTTTCTTT CASSYSTNTEAFF
NA TRBJ2-7 NA TRBV11-1 TGTGCCAGCAGCTTAGTTTGGGGGGCGATGACCTACGAGCAGTACTTC CASSLVWGAMTYEQYF
few TRBJ2-7 NA TRBV11-3 TGTGCCAGCAGCTTACCGACCTACGAGCAGTACTTC CASSLPTYEQYF